This entry is about one T cell receptor beta chain. Its specificity is unknown. From germline, CDR1 is SGHNT and CDR2 YENEEA. V shed 3 bases, J shed 5 bases, and the junction held 2 bases outside the gene matches. The CDR3 is 14 residues long. The source of the sample is a study of beta chain features in type 1 diabetes. Points from the study as a whole: Equally in patients and controls, shorter templates might have been favored by PCR. People with Type 1 diabetes carried modestly yet significantly shorter TCRB CDR3s in all four CD4+ subsets. Relative to healthy donors, patients appeared to have naive, central memory and Treg TCRB repertoires that were more similar.

The whole isolated RNA underwent reverse transcription, so sequencing captured expressed TCRB transcripts. Profiling relied on immunoSEQ multiplex PCR, and the TCRdb table lists in-frame clones only, not all of them. The table shows just under 150,000 clones, with 13% occurring only once. What was sequenced was central memory CD4+ T cells from blood. The TCR originated in a man aged 18 to 30 with type 1 diabetes. The chain couples TRBV11-3 to TRBJ2-1, with 9 bases identical to TRBD2. CDR3 sequence (DNA): TGTGCCAGCAGCTTGGCTAGCGGGGACAATGAGCAGTTCTTC. Translating gives CASSLASGDNEQFF.